This TCR beta chain was profiled in a study of post-analysis software for immune sequencing data. Study at large: Both relapsing-remitting and secondary progressive multiple sclerosis featured among the disease courses, as did progressive-relapsing multiple sclerosis.

The study's findings and limits: The normalized Chao1 diversity of multiple sclerosis patients was significantly lower than that of controls. Comparison of patients with controls showed 5 or 6 TRBV segments more frequent in patients, TRBV5-6, TRBV5-1 and TRBV20-1 among them. With F measure, samples from one preparation batch clustered together strongly.

This clonotype was found a few times. Its antigen is not identified. Built from TCR beta cDNA, the libraries had unique molecular identifiers in them. The source material, 1 to 10 million T cells, gave rise to 510,000 or so cDNA molecules. TCRdb re-derived calls from the PCR reads in MiXCR, one entry per CDR3 protein. The sample has 500,000 to 600,000 distinct CDR3 sequences, roughly 40% seen once. CDR3 length: 15 residues. Germline V gene sequence: CDR1 SNHLY, CDR2 FYNNEI. The V end lost 0 bases, the J end lost 0 bases, and 9 bases lay between the germline ends. This TCR was sampled from a girl between 5 and 17 years old with multiple sclerosis. Sequenced input: blood. The gene calls are TRBV2 and TRBJ2-7; possible D gene TRBD2, 5 bases. This CDR3 reads CASSEAGRNSYEQYF. CDR3 DNA: TGTGCCAGCAGTGAAGCAGGGAGAAACTCCTACGAGCAGTACTTC.